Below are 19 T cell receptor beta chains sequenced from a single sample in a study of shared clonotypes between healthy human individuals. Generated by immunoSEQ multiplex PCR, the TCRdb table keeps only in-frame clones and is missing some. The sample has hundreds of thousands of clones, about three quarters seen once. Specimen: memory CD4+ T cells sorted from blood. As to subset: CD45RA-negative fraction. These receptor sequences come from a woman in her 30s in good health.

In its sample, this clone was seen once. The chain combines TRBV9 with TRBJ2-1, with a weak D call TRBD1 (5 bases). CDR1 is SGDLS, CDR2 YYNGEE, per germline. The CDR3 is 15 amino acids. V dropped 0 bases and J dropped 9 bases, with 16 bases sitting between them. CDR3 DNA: TGTGCCAGCAGCGTAGTACACGTGAGGCAGGGTGAGCAGTTCTTC. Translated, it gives CASSVVHVRQGEQFF. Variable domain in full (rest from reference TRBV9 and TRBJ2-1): DSGVTQTPKHLITATGQRVTLRCSPRSGDLSVYWYQQSLDQGLQFLIQYYNGEERAKGNILERFSAQQFPDLHSELNLSSLELGDSALYFCASSVVHVRQGEQFFGPGTRLTVL.

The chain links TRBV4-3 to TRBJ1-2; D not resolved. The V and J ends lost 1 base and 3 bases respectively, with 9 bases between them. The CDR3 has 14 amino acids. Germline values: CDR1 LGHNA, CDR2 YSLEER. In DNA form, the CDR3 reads TGCGCCAGCAGCCAAGCCCGAGGAGACTATGGCTACACCTTC. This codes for CASSQARGDYGYTF.

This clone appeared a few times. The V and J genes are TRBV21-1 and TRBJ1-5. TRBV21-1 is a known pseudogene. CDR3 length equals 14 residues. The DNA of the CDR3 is TGTGCCAGCAGCAAACCCTACATGGGTCAGCCCCAGCATTTT. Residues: CASSKPYMGQPQHF.

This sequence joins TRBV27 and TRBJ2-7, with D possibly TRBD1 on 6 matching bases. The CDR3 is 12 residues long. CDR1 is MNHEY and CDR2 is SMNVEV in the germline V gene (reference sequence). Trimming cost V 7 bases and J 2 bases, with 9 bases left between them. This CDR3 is CASKQGPYEQYF. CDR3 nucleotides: TGTGCCAGCAAACAGGGTCCCTACGAGCAGTACTTC.

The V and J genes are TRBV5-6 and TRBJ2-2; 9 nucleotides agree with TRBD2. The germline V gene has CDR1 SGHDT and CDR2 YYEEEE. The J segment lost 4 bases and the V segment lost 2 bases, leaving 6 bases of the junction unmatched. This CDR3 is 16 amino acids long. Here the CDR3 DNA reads TGTGCCAGCAGCTTCGTTAGCGGGAGTCGCACCGGGGAGCTGTTTTTT. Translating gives CASSFVSGSRTGELFF.

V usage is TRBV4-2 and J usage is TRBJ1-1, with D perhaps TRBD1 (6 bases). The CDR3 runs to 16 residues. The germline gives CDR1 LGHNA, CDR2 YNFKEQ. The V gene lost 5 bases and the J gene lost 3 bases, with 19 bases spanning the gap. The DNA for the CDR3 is TGTGCCAGCAGCTTGACCTCCGGGACATTTCACACTGAAGCTTTCTTT. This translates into CASSLTSGTFHTEAFF.

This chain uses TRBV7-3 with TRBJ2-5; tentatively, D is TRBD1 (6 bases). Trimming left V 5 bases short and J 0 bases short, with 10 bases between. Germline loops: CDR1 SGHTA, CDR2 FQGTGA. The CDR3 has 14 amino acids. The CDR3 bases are TGTGCCAGCAGCCTCGGACAGTACCAAGAGACCCAGTACTTC. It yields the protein CASSLGQYQETQYF.

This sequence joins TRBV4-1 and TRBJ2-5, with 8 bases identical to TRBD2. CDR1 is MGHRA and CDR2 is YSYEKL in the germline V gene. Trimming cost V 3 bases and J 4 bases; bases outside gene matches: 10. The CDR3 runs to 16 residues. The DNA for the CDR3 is TGCGCCAGCAGCCAGGTCCGGGAGGGCCGAGGAGAGACCCAGTACTTC. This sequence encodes CASSQVREGRGETQYF.

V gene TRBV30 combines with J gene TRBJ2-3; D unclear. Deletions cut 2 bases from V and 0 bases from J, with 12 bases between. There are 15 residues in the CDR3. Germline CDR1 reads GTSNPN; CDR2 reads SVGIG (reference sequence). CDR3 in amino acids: CAWSPPRTSTDTQYF. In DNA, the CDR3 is TGTGCCTGGAGTCCCCCCCGAACTAGCACAGATACGCAGTATTTT.

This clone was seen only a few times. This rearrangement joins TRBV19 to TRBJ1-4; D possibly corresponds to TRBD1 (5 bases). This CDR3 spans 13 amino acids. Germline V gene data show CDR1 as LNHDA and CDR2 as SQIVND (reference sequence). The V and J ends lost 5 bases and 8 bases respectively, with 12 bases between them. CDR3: CASSGDAGEKLFF. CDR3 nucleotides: TGTGCCAGTAGTGGGGACGCGGGAGAAAAACTGTTTTTT.

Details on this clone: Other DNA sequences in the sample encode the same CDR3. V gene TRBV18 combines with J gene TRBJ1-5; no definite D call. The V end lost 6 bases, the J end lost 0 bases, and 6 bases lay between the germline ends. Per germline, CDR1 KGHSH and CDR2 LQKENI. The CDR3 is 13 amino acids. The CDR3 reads CASSPSSNQPQHF. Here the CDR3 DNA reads TGTGCCAGCTCGCCCAGTAGCAATCAGCCCCAGCATTTT.

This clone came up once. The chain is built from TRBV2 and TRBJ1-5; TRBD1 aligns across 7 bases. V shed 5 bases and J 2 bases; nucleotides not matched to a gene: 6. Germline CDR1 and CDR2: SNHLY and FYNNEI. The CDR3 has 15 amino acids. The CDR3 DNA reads TGTGCCAGCAGTCGACAGGGCTGGGGCAATCAGCCCCAGCATTTT. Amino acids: CASSRQGWGNQPQHF.

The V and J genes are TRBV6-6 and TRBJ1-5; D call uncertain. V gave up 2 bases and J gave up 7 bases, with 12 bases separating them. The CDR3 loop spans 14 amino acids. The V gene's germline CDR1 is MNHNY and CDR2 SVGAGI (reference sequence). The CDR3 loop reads CASSYMAMGQPQHF. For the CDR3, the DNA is TGTGCCAGCAGTTACATGGCAATGGGGCAGCCCCAGCATTTT.

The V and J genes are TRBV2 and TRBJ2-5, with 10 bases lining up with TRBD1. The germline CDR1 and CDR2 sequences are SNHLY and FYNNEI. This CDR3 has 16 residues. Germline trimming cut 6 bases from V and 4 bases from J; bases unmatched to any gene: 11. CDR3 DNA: TGTGCCAGCAGGGAAAGGGGACAGGGGCTTTCAGAGACCCAGTACTTC. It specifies CASRERGQGLSETQYF.

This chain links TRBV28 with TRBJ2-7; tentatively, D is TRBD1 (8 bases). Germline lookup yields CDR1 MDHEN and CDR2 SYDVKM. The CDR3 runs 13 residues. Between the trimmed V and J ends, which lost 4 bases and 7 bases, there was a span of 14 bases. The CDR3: CASSSGQGGEQYF. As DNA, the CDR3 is TGTGCCAGCAGTTCCGGACAGGGAGGGGAGCAGTACTTC. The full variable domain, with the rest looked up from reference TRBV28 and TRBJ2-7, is DVKVTQSSRYLVKRTGEKVFLECVQDMDHENMFWYRQDPGLGLRLIYFSYDVKMKEKGDIPEGYSVSREKKERFSLILESASTNQTSMYLCASSSGQGGEQYFGPGTRLTVT.

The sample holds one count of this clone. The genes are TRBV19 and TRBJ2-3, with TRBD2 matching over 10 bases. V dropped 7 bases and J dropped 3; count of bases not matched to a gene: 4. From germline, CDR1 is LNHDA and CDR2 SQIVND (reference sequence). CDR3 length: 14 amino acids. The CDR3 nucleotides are TGTGCCAGTAAGACGGGACTAGCGACAGATACGCAGTATTTT. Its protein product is CASKTGLATDTQYF.

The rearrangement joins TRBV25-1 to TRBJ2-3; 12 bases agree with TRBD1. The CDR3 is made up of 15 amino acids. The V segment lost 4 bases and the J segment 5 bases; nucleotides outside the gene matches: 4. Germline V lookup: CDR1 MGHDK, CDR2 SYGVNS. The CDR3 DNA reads TGTGCCAGCAGTGTGGGACAGGGGGCGAAAGATACGCAGTATTTT. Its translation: CASSVGQGAKDTQYF.

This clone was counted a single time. CDR3 protein: CASSAYAGTGVHEQYF. CDR3 coding DNA: TGCGCCAGCAGCGCCTATGCCGGGACAGGGGTCCACGAGCAGTACTTC. The chain couples TRBV5-1 to TRBJ2-7, with 10 bases lining up with TRBD1. Germline assignment: CDR1 SGHRS and CDR2 YFSETQ. V dropped 4 bases and J dropped 5; count of bases not matched to a gene: 12. The CDR3 loop spans 16 amino acids.

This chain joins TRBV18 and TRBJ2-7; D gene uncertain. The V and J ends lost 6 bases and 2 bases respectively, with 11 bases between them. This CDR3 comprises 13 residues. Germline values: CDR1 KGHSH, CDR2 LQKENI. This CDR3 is CASSVDVPYEQYF. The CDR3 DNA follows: TGTGCCAGCTCCGTCGACGTACCCTACGAGCAGTACTTC.